This TCR beta chain was recorded in a study of Ad26.COV2.S vaccination and SARS-CoV-2 variants. The junction had 10 bases not matched to a gene; V was cut back by 2 bases and J by 6 bases. From germline, CDR1 is KGHSH and CDR2 LQKENI. The CDR3 covers 17 residues. Treatment reported: roughly 20 received Ad26.COV2.S at low or high dose, single or two shots; 5 received placebo; per-sample allocation not given. Sampling was done on day 63 after the first vaccine or placebo injection. Spike of the Wuhan-strain SARS-CoV-2 was expressed by an Ad26 vector, which formed the vaccine. Findings and caveats of the study: With respect to non-spike TCR breadth, vaccine and placebo recipients were similar.

The data were produced by immunoSEQ multiplex PCR, yet TCRdb's version contains in-frame clones alone and is incomplete. The sample contains about 680,000 clones, more than 80% of which appear only once. Remarks on this clone: Its matching antigen is unknown.

The V call is TRBV18, the J call TRBJ2-1; 10 bases fit TRBD2. This TCR derives from a person between 18 and 65 years old who received the Ad26.COV2.S COVID-19 vaccine or a placebo. Source: peripheral blood, taken in a trial of Ad26.COV2.S vaccine versus placebo. This chain's CDR3 is CASSPYPLAGEPNEQFF. The CDR3 DNA reads as TGTGCCAGCTCACCATACCCCCTAGCGGGAGAGCCCAATGAGCAGTTCTTC.